This T cell receptor (beta chain) stems from a study of cytotoxic CD8 clonotypes in ibrutinib-treated CLL. Findings and caveats of the study: Circulating CD8+ T-cell counts were tracked by baseline clonality, which exceeded that of age-matched healthy donors. Shared public clonotypes were rare, and on treatment they either got smaller or stayed the same. Different sampling times were used for sustained-remission and progressing patients.

V was pared by 4 bases and J by 1 base, with 21 bases between. This CDR3 is 18 amino acids long. CDR1 and CDR2 from the germline V gene are SGHKS and YYEKEE (reference sequence). Method: immunoSEQ multiplex PCR; TCRdb's copy keeps in-frame clones and lacks some. The table shows 150,000 or so clones, with roughly 83% occurring only once. This clone appeared a few times. Its cognate antigen is unknown. The sample was PBMCs, taken after 12 months of ibrutinib treatment. The sequence was obtained from a human donor with chronic lymphocytic leukemia. V and J are TRBV5-5 and TRBJ1-3; D gene uncertain. The CDR3 sequence is CASSHHLRSEESGNTIYF. The CDR3 DNA sequence: TGTGCCAGCAGCCATCATCTCAGATCTGAGGAGTCTGGAAACACCATATATTTT.